Following are 18 T cell receptor beta chains from one sample sequenced in a study of vaccination and CD4 T cells after COVID-19. The Oncomine TCR Beta short-read assay was what sequenced the DNA obtained from cultured CD4+ T cells. TCRdb analysed the PCR reads with MiXCR anew, one entry per CDR3 protein. The table lists tens of thousands of distinct CDR3 sequences, approximately 56% of them singletons. Noted treatment: 10-day PBMC culture with coronavirus spike peptide pools or control peptides (ViraFEST assay). For these TCRs, the target antigens are not known. The source was CD4+ T cells from blood, cultured in vitro, collected after SARS-CoV-2 vaccination. The receptors shown here come from a human donor who received a COVID-19 vaccine.

The chain has TRBV7-9 and TRBJ2-2; D ambiguous. Germline V lookup: CDR1 SEHNR, CDR2 FQNEAQ (reference sequence). This CDR3 is 15 amino acids long. V lost 1 base to trimming and J lost 0 bases, with 6 bases between them. This CDR3 is CASSLGTTNTGELFF. CDR3 sequence (DNA): TGTGCCAGCAGCTTAGGGACGACGAACACCGGGGAGCTGTTTTTT.

The chain has TRBV24-1 and TRBJ2-3; 10 nucleotides align to TRBD2. The CDR3 spans 17 residues. CDR1 KGHDR and CDR2 SFDVKD come from the germline V gene. V shed 1 base, J shed 4 bases, and the junction held 7 bases outside the gene matches. As DNA, the CDR3 is TGTGCCACCAGTGATTTTACCACTAGCGGGACAGCAGATACGCAGTATTTT. Translating it yields CATSDFTTSGTADTQYF.

V is TRBV7-9 and J is TRBJ1-1; D perhaps matches TRBD1 (5 bases). Deletions cut 3 bases from V and 10 bases from J, with 21 bases between. The CDR3 is made up of 15 amino acids. Germline loops: CDR1 SEHNR, CDR2 FQNEAQ (reference sequence). DNA for the CDR3: TGTGCCAGCAGCTTTATCTCGGACGGGACCTCTAGAGCTTTCTTT. It is translated as CASSFISDGTSRAFF. The variable domain in full, completed from reference TRBV7-9 and TRBJ1-1, reads DTGVSQNPRHKITKRGQNVTFRCDPISEHNRLYWYRQTLGQGPEFLTYFQNEAQLEKSRLLSDRFSAERPKGSFSTLEIQRTEQGDSAMYLCASSFISDGTSRAFFGQGTRLTVV.

The V call is TRBV7-8, the J call TRBJ1-1; D is undetermined. The length of the CDR3 is 16 residues. V lost 5 bases, J lost 0 bases, and 16 bases lay in between. The germline V gene has CDR1 SGHVS and CDR2 FQNEAQ. The CDR3 DNA sequence: TGTGCCAGCAGCCTTAAGGTGGCGCGGGTGAACACTGAAGCTTTCTTT. It encodes CASSLKVARVNTEAFF.

The chain employs TRBV7-9 and TRBJ1-4; 10 nucleotides match TRBD1. CDR3 length equals 16 residues. Germline V lookup: CDR1 SEHNR, CDR2 FQNEAQ (reference sequence). Trimming removed 4 bases from V and 5 bases from J; junction bases left unmatched: 7. This CDR3 reads CASSSRTGGGNEKLFF. In DNA form, the CDR3 reads TGTGCCAGCAGCTCACGGACAGGGGGGGGGAATGAAAAACTGTTTTTT. Combining the CDR3 with reference TRBV7-9 and TRBJ1-4 gives the whole variable domain DTGVSQNPRHKITKRGQNVTFRCDPISEHNRLYWYRQTLGQGPEFLTYFQNEAQLEKSRLLSDRFSAERPKGSFSTLEIQRTEQGDSAMYLCASSSRTGGGNEKLFFGSGTQLSVL.

This rearrangement joins TRBV6-1 to TRBJ2-3; the match to TRBD2 covers 7 bases. The CDR3 is made up of 15 amino acids. V shed 7 bases and J 5 bases; nucleotides not matched to a gene: 12. CDR1 is MNHNS and CDR2 is SASEGT in the germline V gene. CDR3 residues: CASTLGGGSGDTQYF. The CDR3 DNA reads as TGTGCCAGCACGTTGGGGGGGGGGAGTGGAGATACGCAGTATTTT.

This clonotype was detected once. This chain links TRBV25-1 with TRBJ1-1; 10 bases agree with TRBD1. The trim removed 6 bases at V and 0 bases at J, leaving 4 bases unmatched. The CDR3 runs 15 residues. The germline CDR1 and CDR2 sequences are MGHDK and SYGVNS. The CDR3 nucleotides are TGTGCCAGCAGCCGGACAGGGGGAGTGAACACTGAAGCTTTCTTT. Residues: CASSRTGGVNTEAFF.

The CDR3 DNA is TGCAGTGCTAGAGGCCGAGGCGGGACAAGGAACACTGAAGCTTTCTTT. It translates to CSARGRGGTRNTEAFF. V gene TRBV20-1 combines with J gene TRBJ1-1, with D possibly being TRBD1 (6 bases). Germline V gene data show CDR1 as DFQATT and CDR2 as SNEGSKA (reference sequence). The CDR3 runs to 16 residues. The V and J ends lost 1 base and 1 base respectively, with 16 bases between them.

V is TRBV12-3 or TRBV12-4 and J is TRBJ1-5; 7 bases align to TRBD1. The CDR3 contains 17 residues. Germline trimming cut 1 base from V and 0 bases from J; bases unmatched to any gene: 6. The CDR3 protein is CASSLGQGPYSNQPQHF. Written as DNA, the CDR3 is TGTGCCAGCAGTTTAGGACAGGGCCCCTATAGCAATCAGCCCCAGCATTTT.

This clonotype has just a few counts. This sequence joins TRBV30 and TRBJ1-2; tentative D call: TRBD1 (5 bases). V was pared by 2 bases and J by 4 bases, with 17 bases between. Germline V gene sequence: CDR1 GTSNPN, CDR2 SVGIG (reference sequence). The length of the CDR3 is 15 residues. CDR3 amino acids: CAWSHTGPLIYGYTF. Written as DNA, the CDR3 is TGTGCCTGGAGTCATACGGGACCGCTGATCTATGGCTACACCTTC.

V is TRBV6-2 or TRBV6-3 and J is TRBJ2-2; D tentatively fits TRBD1 or TRBD2 (5 bases each). The germline V and J ends were trimmed by 0 bases and 6 bases, with 14 bases remaining between them. Germline CDR1 is MNHEY and CDR2 is SVGEGT. This CDR3 is 16 amino acids long. In nucleotides, the CDR3 is TGTGCCAGCAGTTACTCGCCCCTTATGGGGGCCGGGGAGCTGTTTTTT. Translation: CASSYSPLMGAGELFF.

The chain has TRBV6-1 and TRBJ2-7, with 8 bases identical to TRBD1. CDR3 length equals 13 residues. Germline values: CDR1 MNHNS, CDR2 SASEGT. With V trimmed by 6 bases and J by 2 bases, 3 bases remained unmatched. CDR3 DNA sequence: TGTGCCAGCAGCCGGGACAGGACCTACGAGCAGTACTTC. The encoded protein is CASSRDRTYEQYF.

The chain links TRBV29-1 to TRBJ1-1; a weak D match, TRBD1 (6 bases). Germline V CDR1 and CDR2: SQVTM, ANQGSEA. The V end lost 4 bases, the J end lost 4 bases, and 10 bases lay between the germline ends. This CDR3 comprises 12 residues. The CDR3 reads CSVVQGGTEAFF. CDR3 DNA sequence: TGCAGCGTTGTACAGGGAGGCACTGAAGCTTTCTTT.

The rearrangement joins TRBV30 to TRBJ1-2; tentative D call: TRBD1 (6 bases). V was clipped by 4 bases and J by 6 bases, with 15 bases between them. This CDR3 has 13 residues. Germline CDR1 GTSNPN, CDR2 SVGIG (reference sequence). CDR3 nucleotide sequence: TGTGCCTGGAACGGACAGTCCGGGGATGGCTACACCTTC. Its translation is CAWNGQSGDGYTF.

This clonotype came up a few times. This chain uses TRBV12-3 or TRBV12-4 with TRBJ1-5; D is uncertain. Trimming stripped 3 bases from V and 2 bases from J, with 8 bases between. This CDR3 region has 14 residues. CDR3 loop: CASSFPVGNQPQHF. The CDR3 DNA is TGTGCCAGCAGTTTTCCAGTCGGCAATCAGCCCCAGCATTTT.

The V and J genes are TRBV5-6 and TRBJ2-1; weak D call: TRBD1 (5 bases). The CDR3 covers 16 residues. The V end lost 0 bases, the J end lost 7 bases, and 17 bases lay between the germline ends. CDR1 is SGHDT and CDR2 is YYEEEE in the germline V gene. The CDR3 DNA sequence: TGTGCCAGCAGCTTGGGCTACCGGGTCAGGACAAATGAGCAGTTCTTC. Translating it yields CASSLGYRVRTNEQFF.

The CDR3 protein is CASRKEGRGPQETQYF. In DNA, the CDR3 is TGTGCCAGCAGAAAGGAAGGTAGGGGTCCCCAAGAGACCCAGTACTTC. The chain combines TRBV6-1 with TRBJ2-5; D might be TRBD1 (5 bases). This CDR3 has 16 residues. Trimming took off 6 bases at V and 1 base at J, with 18 bases between the two ends. Germline V lookup: CDR1 MNHNS, CDR2 SASEGT.

In DNA form, the CDR3 reads TGTGCCAGCAAAGACCTCGGCTCGTCCTATAATTCACCCCTCCACTTT. Translated: CASKDLGSSYNSPLHF. The chain combines TRBV6-1 with TRBJ1-6; D ambiguous. Germline V CDR1 and CDR2: MNHNS, SASEGT. The CDR3 has 16 residues. The V end lost 7 bases, the J end lost 1 base, and 14 bases lay between the germline ends.